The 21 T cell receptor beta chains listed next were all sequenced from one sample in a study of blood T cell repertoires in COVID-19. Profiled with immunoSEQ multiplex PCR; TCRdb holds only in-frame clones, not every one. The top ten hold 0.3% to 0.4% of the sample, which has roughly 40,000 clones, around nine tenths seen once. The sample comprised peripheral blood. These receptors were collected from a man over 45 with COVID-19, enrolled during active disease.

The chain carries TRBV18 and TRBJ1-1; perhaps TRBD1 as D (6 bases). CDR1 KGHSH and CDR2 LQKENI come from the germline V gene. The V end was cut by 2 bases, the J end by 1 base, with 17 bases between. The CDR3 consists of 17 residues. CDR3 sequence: CASSPIIGGRRNTEAFF. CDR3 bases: TGTGCCAGCTCACCAATTATAGGGGGAAGGAGGAACACTGAAGCTTTCTTT.

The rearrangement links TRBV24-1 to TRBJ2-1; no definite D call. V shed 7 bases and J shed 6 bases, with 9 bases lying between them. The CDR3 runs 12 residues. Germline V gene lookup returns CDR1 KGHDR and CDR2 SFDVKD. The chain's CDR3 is CATSPTGNEQFF. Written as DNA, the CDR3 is TGTGCCACCAGCCCAACGGGCAATGAGCAGTTCTTC.

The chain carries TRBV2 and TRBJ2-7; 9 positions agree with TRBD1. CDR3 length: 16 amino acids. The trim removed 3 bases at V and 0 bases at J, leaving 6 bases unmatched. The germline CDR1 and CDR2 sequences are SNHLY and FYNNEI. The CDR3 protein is CASSELGTGPSYEQYF. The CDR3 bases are TGTGCCAGCAGTGAGCTGGGGACAGGGCCCTCCTACGAGCAGTACTTC.

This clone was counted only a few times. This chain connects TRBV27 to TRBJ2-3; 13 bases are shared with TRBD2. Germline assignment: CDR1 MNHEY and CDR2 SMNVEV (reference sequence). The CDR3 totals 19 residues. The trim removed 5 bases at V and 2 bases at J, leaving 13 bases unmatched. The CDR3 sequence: CASSPRGLTSGRSTDTQYF. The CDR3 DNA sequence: TGTGCCAGCAGTCCTAGGGGGTTGACTAGCGGGAGGTCCACAGATACGCAGTATTTT.

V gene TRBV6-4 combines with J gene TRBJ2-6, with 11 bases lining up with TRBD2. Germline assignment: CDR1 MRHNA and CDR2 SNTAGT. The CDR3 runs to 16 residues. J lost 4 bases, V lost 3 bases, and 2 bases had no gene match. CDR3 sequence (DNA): TGTGCCAGCAGTGAACTAGCGGGAGCGGGGGCCAACGTCCTGACTTTC. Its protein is CASSELAGAGANVLTF.

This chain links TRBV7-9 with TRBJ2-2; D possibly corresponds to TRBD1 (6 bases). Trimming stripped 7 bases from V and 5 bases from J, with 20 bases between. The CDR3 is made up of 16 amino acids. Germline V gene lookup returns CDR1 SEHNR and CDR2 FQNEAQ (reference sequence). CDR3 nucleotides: TGTGCCAGCATAAAGGAATCTACAGGGAGAACCGGGGAGCTGTTTTTT. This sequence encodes CASIKESTGRTGELFF.

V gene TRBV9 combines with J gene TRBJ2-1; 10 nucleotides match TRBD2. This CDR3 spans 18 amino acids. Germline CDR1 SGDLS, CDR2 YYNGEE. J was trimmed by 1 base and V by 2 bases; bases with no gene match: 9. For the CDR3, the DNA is TGTGCCAGCAGCGTCCGAGCGGGAGGGCCATCGTCCTACAATGAGCAGTTCTTC. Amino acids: CASSVRAGGPSSYNEQFF.

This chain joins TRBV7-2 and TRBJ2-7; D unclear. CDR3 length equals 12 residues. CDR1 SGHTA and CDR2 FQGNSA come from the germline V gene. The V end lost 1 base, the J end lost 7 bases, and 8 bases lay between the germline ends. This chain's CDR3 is CASSLVLEEQYF. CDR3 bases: TGTGCCAGCAGCTTAGTTTTAGAGGAGCAGTACTTC.

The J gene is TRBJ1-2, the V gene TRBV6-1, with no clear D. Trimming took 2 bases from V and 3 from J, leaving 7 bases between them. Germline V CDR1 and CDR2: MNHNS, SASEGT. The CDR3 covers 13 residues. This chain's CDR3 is CASSENVDYGYTF. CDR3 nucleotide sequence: TGTGCCAGCAGTGAAAATGTAGACTATGGCTACACCTTC.

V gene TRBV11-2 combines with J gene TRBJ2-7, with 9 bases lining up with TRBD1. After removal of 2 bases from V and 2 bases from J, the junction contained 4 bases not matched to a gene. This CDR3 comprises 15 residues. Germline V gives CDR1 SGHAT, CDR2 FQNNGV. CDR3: CASSLRGQGPYEQYF. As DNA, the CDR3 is TGTGCCAGCAGCTTACGGGGACAGGGACCCTACGAGCAGTACTTC.

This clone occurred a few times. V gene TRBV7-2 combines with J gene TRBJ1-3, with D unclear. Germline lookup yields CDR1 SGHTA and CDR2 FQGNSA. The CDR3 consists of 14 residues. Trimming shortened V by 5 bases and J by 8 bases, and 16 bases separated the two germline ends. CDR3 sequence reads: CASSTRGSSDTIYF. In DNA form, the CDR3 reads TGTGCCAGCAGCACCCGAGGGTCTTCAGACACCATATATTTT.

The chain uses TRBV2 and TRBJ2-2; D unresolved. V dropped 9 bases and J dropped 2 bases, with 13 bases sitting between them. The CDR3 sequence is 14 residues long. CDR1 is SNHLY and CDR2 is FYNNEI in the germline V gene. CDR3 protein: CASKPSRNTGELFF. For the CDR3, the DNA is TGTGCCAGTAAACCCTCCAGAAACACCGGGGAGCTGTTTTTT.

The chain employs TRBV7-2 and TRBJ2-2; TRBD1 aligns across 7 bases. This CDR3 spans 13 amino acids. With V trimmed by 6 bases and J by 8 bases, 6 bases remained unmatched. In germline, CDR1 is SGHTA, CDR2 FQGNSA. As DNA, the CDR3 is TGTGCCAGCAGTCCTAAGACAGGGGGGGAGCTGTTTTTT. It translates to CASSPKTGGELFF.

CDR3 protein: CASSRSGNDCTDTQYF. In DNA form, the CDR3 reads TGTGCCAGCAGCCGTAGCGGGAACGACTGCACAGATACGCAGTATTTT. This chain joins TRBV3-1 (or the pseudogene TRBV3-2) and TRBJ2-3, with 8 bases matching TRBD2. Unmatched junction bases numbered 7, after V lost 4 bases and J lost 1 base. This CDR3 has 16 amino acids. Per germline, CDR1 LGHDT and CDR2 YNNKEL (reference sequence).

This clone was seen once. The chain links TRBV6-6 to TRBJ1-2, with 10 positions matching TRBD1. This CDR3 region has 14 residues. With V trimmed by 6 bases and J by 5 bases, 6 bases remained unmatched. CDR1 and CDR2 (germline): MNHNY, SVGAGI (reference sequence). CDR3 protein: CASSTGQGTYGYTF. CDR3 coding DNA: TGTGCCAGCAGCACGGGACAGGGGACATATGGCTACACCTTC.

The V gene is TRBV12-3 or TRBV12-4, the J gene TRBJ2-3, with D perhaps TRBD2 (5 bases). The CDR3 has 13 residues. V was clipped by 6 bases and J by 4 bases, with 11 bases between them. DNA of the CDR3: TGTGCCAGCAGCCTAGCAGAAGCAGATACGCAGTATTTT. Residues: CASSLAEADTQYF.

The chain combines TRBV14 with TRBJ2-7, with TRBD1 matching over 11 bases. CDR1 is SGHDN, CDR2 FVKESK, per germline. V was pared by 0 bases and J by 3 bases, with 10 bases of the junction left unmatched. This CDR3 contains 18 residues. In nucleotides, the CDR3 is TGTGCCAGCAGCCAAGATCCTCGCCGGGACAGGGGGTTCTACGAGCAGTACTTC. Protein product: CASSQDPRRDRGFYEQYF.

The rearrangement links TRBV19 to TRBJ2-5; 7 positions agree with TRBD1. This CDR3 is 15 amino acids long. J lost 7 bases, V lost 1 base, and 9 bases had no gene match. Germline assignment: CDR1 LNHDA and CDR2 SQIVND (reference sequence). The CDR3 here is CASSIGDRPSVTQYF. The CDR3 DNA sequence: TGTGCCAGTAGTATAGGGGACAGACCATCAGTGACCCAGTACTTC.

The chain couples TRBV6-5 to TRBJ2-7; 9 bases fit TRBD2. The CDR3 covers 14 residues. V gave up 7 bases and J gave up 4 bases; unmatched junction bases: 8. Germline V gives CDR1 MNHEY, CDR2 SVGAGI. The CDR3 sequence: CASTPQTSGYEQYF. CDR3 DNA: TGTGCCAGCACCCCCCAGACTAGCGGTTACGAGCAGTACTTC.

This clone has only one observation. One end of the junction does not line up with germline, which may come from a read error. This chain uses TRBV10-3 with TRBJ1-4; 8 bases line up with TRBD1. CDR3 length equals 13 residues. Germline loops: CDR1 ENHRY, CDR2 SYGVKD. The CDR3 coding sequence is TGTGCCATCAGTGAGACTCCCGGGACAGGCGACTCCTTT. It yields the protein CAISETPGTGDSF.

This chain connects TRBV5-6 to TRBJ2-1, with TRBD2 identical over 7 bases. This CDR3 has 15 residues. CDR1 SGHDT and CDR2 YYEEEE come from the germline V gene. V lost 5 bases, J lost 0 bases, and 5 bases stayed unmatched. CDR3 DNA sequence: TGTGCCAGCAGGTCACTAGCGACCTCCTACAATGAGCAGTTCTTC. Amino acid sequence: CASRSLATSYNEQFF. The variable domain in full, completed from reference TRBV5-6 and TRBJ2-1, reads DAGVTQSPTHLIKTRGQQVTLRCSPKSGHDTVSWYQQALGQGPQFIFQYYEEEERQRGNFPDRFSGHQFPNYSSELNVNALLLGDSALYLCASRSLATSYNEQFFGPGTRLTVL.